This TCR beta chain was documented in a study of identical twins. The CDR3 is 15 amino acids. The V gene end was trimmed by 4 bases and the J gene end by 3 bases; junction bases not matched to a gene: 6. The germline V gene encodes CDR1 LGHDT and CDR2 YNNKEL (reference sequence). Addition of a universal primer site occurred through template switching, and cDNA carried unique molecular identifiers. TCRdb recomputed calls from the 5' RACE reads with MiXCR, one row per CDR3 protein. The table records about 500,000 distinct CDR3 sequences, 14% of them present only once. The sample holds a few counts of this clonotype. The antigen remains undetermined. General study results and limits: The study found excess low generation probability among twin-shared out-of-frame alpha sequences. Models underestimated out-of-frame TCR alpha sharing in monozygotic twins.

These sequences were also reported in another study, on yellow fever vaccine responses in identical twins. From that report: Among the twins, the vaccine T cell response reportedly seemed partly convergent and partly personalized.

The rearrangement uses TRBV3-1 and TRBJ1-5; 7 positions agree with TRBD1. This TCR was sampled from a woman aged 18-30 years in good health. The sequenced material came from CD4+ T cells sorted from blood. The CDR3 DNA is TGTGCCAGCAGCCGAACCGGGACAGTCAATCAGCCCCAGCATTTT. Amino acid sequence: CASSRTGTVNQPQHF. Together with reference TRBV3-1 and TRBJ1-5, the CDR3 gives the full variable domain: DTAVSQTPKYLVTQMGNDKSIKCEQNLGHDTMYWYKQDSKKFLKIMFSYNNKELIINETVPNRFSPKSPDKAHLNLHINSLELGDSAVYFCASSRTGTVNQPQHFGDGTRLSIL.